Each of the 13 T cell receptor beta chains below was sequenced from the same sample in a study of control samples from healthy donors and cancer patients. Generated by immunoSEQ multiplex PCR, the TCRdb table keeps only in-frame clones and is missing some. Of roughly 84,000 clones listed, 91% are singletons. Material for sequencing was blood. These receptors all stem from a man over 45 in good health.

Written as DNA, the CDR3 is TGCAGCGGGGATGTCCAAGAGACCCAGTACTTC. Protein: CSGDVQETQYF. The chain combines TRBV29-1 with TRBJ2-5; no firm D call. Germline CDR1 reads SQVTM; CDR2 reads ANQGSEA. The length of the CDR3 is 11 residues. V was pared by 7 bases and J by 1 base, with 7 bases between. The full variable domain, rest sourced from reference TRBV29-1 and TRBJ2-5, is SAVISQKPSRDICQRGTSLTIQCQVDSQVTMMFWYRQQPGQSLTLIATANQGSEATYESGFVIDKFPISRPNLTFSTLTVSNMSPEDSSIYLCSGDVQETQYFGPGTRLLVL.

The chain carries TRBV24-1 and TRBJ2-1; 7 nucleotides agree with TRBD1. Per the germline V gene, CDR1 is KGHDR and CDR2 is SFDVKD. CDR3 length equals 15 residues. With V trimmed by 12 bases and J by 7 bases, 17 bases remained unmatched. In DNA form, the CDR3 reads TGTGCCCCTAGATTTGTACAGGGGCCGGTAAATGAGCAGTTCTTC. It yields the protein CAPRFVQGPVNEQFF.

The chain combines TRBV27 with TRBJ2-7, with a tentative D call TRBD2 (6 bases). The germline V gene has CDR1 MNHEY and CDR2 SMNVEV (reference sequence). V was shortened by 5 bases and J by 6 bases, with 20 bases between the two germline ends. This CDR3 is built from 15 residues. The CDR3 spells CASSPLGGFLGEQYF. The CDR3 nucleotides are TGTGCCAGCAGTCCCCTTGGGGGGTTTCTAGGCGAGCAGTACTTC.

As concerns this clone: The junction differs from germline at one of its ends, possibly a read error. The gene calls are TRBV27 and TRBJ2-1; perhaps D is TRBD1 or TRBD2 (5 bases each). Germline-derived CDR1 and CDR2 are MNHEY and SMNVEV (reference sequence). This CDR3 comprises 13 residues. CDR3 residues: CASSFHGTQKKVF. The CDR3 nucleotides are TGTGCCAGCAGTTTCCACGGGACGCAAAAAAAGGTCTTC.

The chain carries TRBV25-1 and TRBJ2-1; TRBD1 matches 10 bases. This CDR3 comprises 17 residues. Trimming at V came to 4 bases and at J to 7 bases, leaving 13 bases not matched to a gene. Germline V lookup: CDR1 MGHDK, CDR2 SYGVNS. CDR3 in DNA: TGTGCCAGCAGTGGGACCCCCGGGACAGGGGTAGGGAATGAGCAGTTCTTC. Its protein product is CASSGTPGTGVGNEQFF.

The CDR3, as DNA: TGTGCCAGCAAAGCAGACTACCCTAGCACAGATACGCAGTATTTT. Its protein is CASKADYPSTDTQYF. The genes are TRBV27 and TRBJ2-3; D is perhaps TRBD2 (5 bases). The CDR3 has 15 residues. Per the germline V gene, CDR1 is MNHEY and CDR2 is SMNVEV (reference sequence). Trimming left V 7 bases short and J 0 bases short, with 14 bases between.

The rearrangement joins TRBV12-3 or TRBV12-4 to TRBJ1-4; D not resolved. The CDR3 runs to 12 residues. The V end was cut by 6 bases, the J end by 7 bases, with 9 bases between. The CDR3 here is CASSLTGEKLFF. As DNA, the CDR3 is TGTGCCAGCAGCCTTACGGGTGAAAAACTGTTTTTT.

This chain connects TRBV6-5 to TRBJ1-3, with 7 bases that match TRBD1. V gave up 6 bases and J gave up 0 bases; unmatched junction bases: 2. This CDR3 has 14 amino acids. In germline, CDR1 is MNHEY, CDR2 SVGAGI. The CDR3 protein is CASSRDSSGNTIYF. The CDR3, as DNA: TGTGCCAGCAGCCGGGACAGCTCTGGAAACACCATATATTTT.

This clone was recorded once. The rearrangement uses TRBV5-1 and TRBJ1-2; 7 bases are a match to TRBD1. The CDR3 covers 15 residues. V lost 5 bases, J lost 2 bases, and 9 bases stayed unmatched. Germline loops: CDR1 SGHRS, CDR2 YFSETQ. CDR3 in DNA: TGCGCCAGCAGAGACGGGACAGCGGAAAACTATGGCTACACCTTC. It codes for CASRDGTAENYGYTF.

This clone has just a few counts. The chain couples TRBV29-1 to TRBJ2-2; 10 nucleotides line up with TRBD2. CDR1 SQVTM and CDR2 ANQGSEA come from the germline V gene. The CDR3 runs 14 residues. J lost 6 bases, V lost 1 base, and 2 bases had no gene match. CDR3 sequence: CSVEVTSGAGELFF. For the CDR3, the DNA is TGCAGCGTTGAAGTTACTAGCGGGGCCGGGGAGCTGTTTTTT.

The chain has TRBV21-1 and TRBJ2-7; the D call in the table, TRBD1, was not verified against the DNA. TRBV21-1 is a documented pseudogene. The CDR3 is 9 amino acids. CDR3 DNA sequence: TGTGCCAGCAGCAAGGGGCGACTCTTC. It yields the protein CASSKGRLF.

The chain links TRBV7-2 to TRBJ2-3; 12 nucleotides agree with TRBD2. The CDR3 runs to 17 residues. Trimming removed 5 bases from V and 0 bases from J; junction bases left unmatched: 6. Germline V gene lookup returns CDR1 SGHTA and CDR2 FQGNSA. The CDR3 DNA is TGTGCCAGCAGCACCGGACTAGCGGGGCCTAGCACAGATACGCAGTATTTT. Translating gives CASSTGLAGPSTDTQYF.

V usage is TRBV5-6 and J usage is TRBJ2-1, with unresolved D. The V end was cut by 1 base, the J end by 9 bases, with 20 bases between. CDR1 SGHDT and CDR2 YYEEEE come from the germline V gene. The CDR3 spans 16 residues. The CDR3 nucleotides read TGTGCCAGCAGCTTGTGGAAATCGCTATCCAGGACTGAGCAGTTCTTC. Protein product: CASSLWKSLSRTEQFF.